This T cell receptor beta chain is from a study of T-cell memory formation after mild COVID-19. Study conclusions and caveats: Some responding clones appeared in pre-infection memory, suggesting cross-reactive memory joined.

UMIs and sample barcodes were carried by the TCR alpha and TCR beta cDNA libraries that 5'RACE produced using constant-segment primers. Via MiXCR, TCRdb re-called the 5' RACE reads, giving one row per CDR3 protein. The sample lists hundreds of thousands of distinct CDR3 sequences, 20% to 25% occurring once. As for this clonotype: Its antigen is undetermined.

V gave up 6 bases and J gave up 7 bases; unmatched junction bases: 6. This CDR3 has 13 amino acids. The receptor was isolated from an adult woman who had mild COVID-19 (a few samples of this study predate the infection). Cell type and time point are not known. Sequenced material: PBMCs or a T cell subset sorted from them (not recorded which). This rearrangement joins TRBV12-3 or TRBV12-4 to TRBJ2-1; 7 bases map to TRBD2. The DNA for the CDR3 is TGTGCCAGCAGGCCCGGGGGGTTTAATGAGCAGTTCTTC. Encoded protein: CASRPGGFNEQFF.